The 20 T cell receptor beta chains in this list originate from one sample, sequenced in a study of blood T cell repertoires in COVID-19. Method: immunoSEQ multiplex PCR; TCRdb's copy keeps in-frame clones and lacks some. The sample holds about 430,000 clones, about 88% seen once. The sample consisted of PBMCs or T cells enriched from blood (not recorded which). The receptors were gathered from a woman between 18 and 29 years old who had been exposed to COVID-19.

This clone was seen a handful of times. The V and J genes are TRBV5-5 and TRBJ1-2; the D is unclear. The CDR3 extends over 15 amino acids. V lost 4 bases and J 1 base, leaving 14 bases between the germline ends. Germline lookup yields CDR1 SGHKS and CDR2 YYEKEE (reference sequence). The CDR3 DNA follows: TGTGCCAGCAGCATACCCAGTCTCCTTAACTATGGCTACACCTTC. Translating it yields CASSIPSLLNYGYTF.

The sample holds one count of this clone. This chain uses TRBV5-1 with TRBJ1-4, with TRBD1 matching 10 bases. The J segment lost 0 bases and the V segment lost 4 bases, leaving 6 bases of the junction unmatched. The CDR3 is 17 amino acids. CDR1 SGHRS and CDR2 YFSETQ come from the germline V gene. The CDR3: CASSPDRGIATNEKLFF. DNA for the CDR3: TGCGCCAGCAGCCCGGACAGGGGGATTGCAACTAATGAAAAACTGTTTTTT.

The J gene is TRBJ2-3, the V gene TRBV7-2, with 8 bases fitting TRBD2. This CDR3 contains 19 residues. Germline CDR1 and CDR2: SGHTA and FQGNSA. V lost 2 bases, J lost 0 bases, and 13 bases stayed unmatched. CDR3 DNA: TGTGCCAGCAGCTTAACCCCGGGAGGGTATCAACCAAGCACAGATACGCAGTATTTT. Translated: CASSLTPGGYQPSTDTQYF.

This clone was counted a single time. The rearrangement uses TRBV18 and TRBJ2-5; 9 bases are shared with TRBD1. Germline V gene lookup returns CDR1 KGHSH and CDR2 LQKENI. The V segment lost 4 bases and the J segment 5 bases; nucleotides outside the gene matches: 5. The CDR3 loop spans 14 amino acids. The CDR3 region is CASSHDRGIETQYF. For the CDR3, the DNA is TGTGCCAGCTCACATGACAGGGGGATTGAGACCCAGTACTTC.

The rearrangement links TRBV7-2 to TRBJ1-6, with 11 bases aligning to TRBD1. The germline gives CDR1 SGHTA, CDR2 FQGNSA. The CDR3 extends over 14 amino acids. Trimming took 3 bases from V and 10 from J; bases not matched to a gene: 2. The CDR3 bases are TGTGCCAGCAGCTTGGGACAGGGGGGATCACCCCTCCACTTT. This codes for CASSLGQGGSPLHF.

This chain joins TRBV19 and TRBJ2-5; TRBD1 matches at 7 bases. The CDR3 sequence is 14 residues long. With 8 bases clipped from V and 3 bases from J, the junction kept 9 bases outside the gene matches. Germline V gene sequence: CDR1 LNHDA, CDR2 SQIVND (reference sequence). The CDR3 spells CASRPLGTEETQYF. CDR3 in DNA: TGTGCCAGTCGTCCCCTTGGGACAGAAGAGACCCAGTACTTC.

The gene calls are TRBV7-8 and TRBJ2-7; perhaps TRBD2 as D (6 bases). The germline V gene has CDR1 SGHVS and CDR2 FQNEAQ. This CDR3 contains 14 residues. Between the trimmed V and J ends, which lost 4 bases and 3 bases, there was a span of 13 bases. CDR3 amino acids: CASSYLSGDYEQYF. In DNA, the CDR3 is TGTGCCAGCAGCTACCTATCGGGGGACTACGAGCAGTACTTC.

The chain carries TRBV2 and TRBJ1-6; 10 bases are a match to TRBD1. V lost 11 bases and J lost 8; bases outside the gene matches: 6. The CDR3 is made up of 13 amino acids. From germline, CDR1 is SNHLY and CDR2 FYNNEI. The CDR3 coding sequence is TGTGCCGGGGGGGGACAGGGGTATTCACCCCTCCACTTT. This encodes CAGGGQGYSPLHF.

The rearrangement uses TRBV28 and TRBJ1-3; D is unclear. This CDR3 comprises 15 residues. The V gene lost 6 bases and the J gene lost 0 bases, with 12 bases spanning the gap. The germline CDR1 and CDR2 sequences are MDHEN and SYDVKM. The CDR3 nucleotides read TGTGCCAGCAGAGTTACAGACCGCTCTGGAAACACCATATATTTT. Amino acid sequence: CASRVTDRSGNTIYF.

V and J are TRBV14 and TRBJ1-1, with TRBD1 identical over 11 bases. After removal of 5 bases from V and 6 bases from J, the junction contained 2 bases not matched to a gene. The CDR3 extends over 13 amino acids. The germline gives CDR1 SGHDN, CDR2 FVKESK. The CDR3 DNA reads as TGTGCCAGCAGCGCGGACAGGGGGCCTGAAGCTTTCTTT. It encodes CASSADRGPEAFF.

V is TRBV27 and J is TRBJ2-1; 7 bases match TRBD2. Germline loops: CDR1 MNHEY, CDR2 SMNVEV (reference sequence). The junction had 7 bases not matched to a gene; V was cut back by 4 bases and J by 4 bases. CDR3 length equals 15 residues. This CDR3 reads CASSSLPGGYNEQFF. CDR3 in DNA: TGTGCCAGCAGTTCCCTACCGGGGGGATACAATGAGCAGTTCTTC.

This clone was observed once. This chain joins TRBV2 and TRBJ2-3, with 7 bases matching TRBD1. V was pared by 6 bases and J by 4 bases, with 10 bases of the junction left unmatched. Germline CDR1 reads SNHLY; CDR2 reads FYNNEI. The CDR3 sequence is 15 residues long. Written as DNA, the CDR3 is TGTGCCAGCAGACTTAGACAGGGACGCGCAGATACGCAGTATTTT. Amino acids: CASRLRQGRADTQYF.

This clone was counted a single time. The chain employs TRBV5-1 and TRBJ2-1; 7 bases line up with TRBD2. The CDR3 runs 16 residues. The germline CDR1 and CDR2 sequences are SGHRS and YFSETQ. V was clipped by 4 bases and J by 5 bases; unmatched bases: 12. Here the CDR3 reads CASSQRRPGLHNEQFF. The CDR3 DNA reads TGCGCCAGCAGCCAAAGGAGACCGGGACTACACAATGAGCAGTTCTTC.

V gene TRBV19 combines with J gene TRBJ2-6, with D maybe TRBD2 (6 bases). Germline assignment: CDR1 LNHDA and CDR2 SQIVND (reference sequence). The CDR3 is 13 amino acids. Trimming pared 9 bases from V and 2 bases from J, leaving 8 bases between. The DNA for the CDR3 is TGTGCCAGCAGGGAGGCTGGGGCCAACGTCCTGACTTTC. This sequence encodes CASREAGANVLTF.

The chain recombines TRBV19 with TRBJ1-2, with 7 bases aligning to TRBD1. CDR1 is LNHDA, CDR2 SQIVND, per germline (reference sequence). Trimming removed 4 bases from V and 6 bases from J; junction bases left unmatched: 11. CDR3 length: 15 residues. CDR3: CASSTGQATSNGYTF. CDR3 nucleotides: TGTGCCAGTAGTACCGGACAGGCCACCTCTAATGGCTACACCTTC.

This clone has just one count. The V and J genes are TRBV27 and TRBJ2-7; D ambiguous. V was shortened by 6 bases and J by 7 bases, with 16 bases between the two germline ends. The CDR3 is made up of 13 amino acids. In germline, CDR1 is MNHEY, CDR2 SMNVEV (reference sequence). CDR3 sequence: CASRQNIAVEQYF. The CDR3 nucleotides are TGTGCCAGCAGACAAAACATTGCCGTAGAGCAGTACTTC.

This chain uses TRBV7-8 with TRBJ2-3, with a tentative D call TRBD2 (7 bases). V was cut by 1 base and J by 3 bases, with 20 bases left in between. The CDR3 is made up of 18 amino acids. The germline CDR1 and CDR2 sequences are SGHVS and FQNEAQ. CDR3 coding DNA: TGTGCCAGCAGCTTAGACGGGGGGCCAGGGGCTTGGACAGATACGCAGTATTTT. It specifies CASSLDGGPGAWTDTQYF.

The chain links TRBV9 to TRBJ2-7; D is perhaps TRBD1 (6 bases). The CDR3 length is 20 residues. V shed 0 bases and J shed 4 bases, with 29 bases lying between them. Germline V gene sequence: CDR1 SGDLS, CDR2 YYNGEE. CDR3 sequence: CASSVGSATQGWGPSYEQYF. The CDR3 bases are TGTGCCAGCAGCGTAGGTAGCGCGACCCAGGGGTGGGGGCCGTCATACGAGCAGTACTTC.

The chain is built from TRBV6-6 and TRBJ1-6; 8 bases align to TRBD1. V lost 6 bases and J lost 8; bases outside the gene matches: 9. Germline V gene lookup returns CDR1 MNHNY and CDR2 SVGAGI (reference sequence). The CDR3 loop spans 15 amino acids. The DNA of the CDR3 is TGTGCCAGCAGGGGGCCCGGGACAGGAGATTCACCCCTCCACTTT. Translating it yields CASRGPGTGDSPLHF.

In DNA, the CDR3 is TGTGCCAGCAGCCCTGACAGGGGGGCGGGAGATACGCAGTATTTT. Its translation is CASSPDRGAGDTQYF. J is TRBJ2-3 and V is TRBV5-4; 9 bases line up with TRBD1. CDR3 length: 15 residues. Germline lookup yields CDR1 SGHNT and CDR2 YYREEE (reference sequence). V lost 4 bases to trimming and J lost 5 bases; unmatched junction nucleotides: 8.